A selection of T cell receptor beta chains follows, all from one sample in a study of blood T cell repertoires in COVID-19. Sequencing was performed with immunoSEQ multiplex PCR; in TCRdb, only in-frame clones are kept and a portion is missing. This table holds hundreds of thousands of clones, about 85% found once. Sample: peripheral blood. These receptors were collected from a woman under 30 who had recovered from COVID-19. Both conserved end residues are part of each CDR3. D genes are given only for firm matches. The size of a clone is reported for some rows only, either as once, few or many, or as a class for expanded clones.

TRBD1 TRBJ1-2 NA TRBV7-3 CASSAPGQEDYTF TGTGCCAGCAGCGCCCCGGGACAGGAGGACTACACCTTC
NA TRBJ2-7 NA TRBV9 CASSAEGPRDEQYF TGTGCCAGCAGCGCGGAAGGCCCGCGGGACGAGCAGTACTTC
NA TRBJ2-7 NA TRBV7-9 CASSLTPEGEQYF TGTGCCAGCAGCTTGACCCCGGAGGGCGAGCAGTACTTC
NA TRBJ2-2 NA TRBV9 CASSVTGNTGELFF TGTGCCAGCAGCGTGACAGGGAACACCGGGGAGCTGTTTTTT
NA TRBJ1-6 NA TRBV7-3 CASSNQGYSNSPLHF TGTGCCAGCAGTAATCAGGGATATTCCAATTCACCCCTCCACTTT
NA TRBJ2-1 NA TRBV25-1 CASSDGTPLPYNEQFF TGTGCCAGCAGTGATGGGACACCTCTCCCCTACAATGAGCAGTTCTTC
NA TRBJ2-7 NA TRBV2 CASSASRGDSYEQYF TGTGCCAGCAGTGCCAGTCGAGGTGACTCCTACGAGCAGTACTTC
NA TRBJ1-1 NA TRBV5-1 CASSPTGNTEAFF TGCGCCAGCAGCCCGACAGGGAACACTGAAGCTTTCTTT
NA TRBJ1-2 NA TRBV13 CASTPGFGAYGYTF TGTGCCAGCACGCCCGGGTTTGGGGCCTATGGCTACACCTTC
TRBD1 TRBJ1-4 NA TRBV7-9 CASSSPLWTGGESNEKLFF TGTGCCAGCAGCTCCCCGCTCTGGACAGGGGGCGAGTCTAATGAAAAACTGTTTTTT
NA TRBJ1-4 once TRBV27 CASSWGGSGEKLFF TGTGCCAGCAGTTGGGGAGGGTCGGGTGAAAAACTGTTTTTT
TRBD2 TRBJ2-1 once TRBV27 CASSFSGLASASYNEQFF TGTGCCAGCAGTTTCAGCGGACTAGCGTCCGCTTCATACAATGAGCAGTTCTTC
NA TRBJ1-5 NA TRBV4-1 CASSPIGGQPQHF TGCGCCAGCAGCCCAATCGGGGGTCAGCCCCAGCATTTT
TRBD1 TRBJ1-2 NA TRBV7-2 CASSSGTGLNYGYTF TGTGCCAGCAGCTCCGGGACAGGGCTTAACTATGGCTACACCTTC
NA TRBJ2-7 few TRBV14 CASSPYAVWDEQYF TGTGCCAGCAGCCCCTATGCGGTCTGGGACGAGCAGTACTTC
NA TRBJ2-1 NA TRBV5-4 CASKGRGYNEQFF TGTGCCAGCAAAGGGCGGGGTTACAATGAGCAGTTCTTC
NA TRBJ2-7 NA TRBV19 CASSSSGLVYEQYF TGTGCCAGTAGCAGCTCGGGGTTGGTCTACGAGCAGTACTTC
TRBD1 TRBJ2-5 NA TRBV28 CASSLGRGYQETQYF TGTGCCAGCAGTTTAGGCAGGGGGTACCAAGAGACCCAGTACTTC
NA TRBJ2-1 NA TRBV5-5 CASSWGVGSSYNEQFF TGTGCCAGCAGCTGGGGAGTGGGGAGCTCCTACAATGAGCAGTTCTTC
TRBD2 TRBJ2-5 NA TRBV6-6 CASSPLAGVKETQYF TGTGCCAGCAGCCCCCTAGCGGGGGTAAAAGAGACCCAGTACTTC
NA TRBJ2-7 NA TRBV5-1 CASSLIEGRLYF TGCGCCAGCAGCCTCATCGAGGGAAGGCTGTACTTC
NA TRBJ1-4 once TRBV6-5 CASRSGGLDEKLFF TGTGCCAGCAGATCCGGGGGATTAGATGAAAAACTGTTTTTT
NA TRBJ1-5 NA TRBV6-5 CASGGELIIQPQHF TGTGCCAGCGGGGGGGAATTGATCATTCAGCCCCAGCATTTT
NA TRBJ1-2 NA TRBV7-2 CASSLVGTKRYTF TGTGCCAGCAGCTTAGTTGGAACTAAGCGGTACACCTTC
TRBD1 TRBJ2-7 NA TRBV9 CASSDRDRGYEQYF TGTGCCAGCAGCGACCGGGACAGGGGTTACGAGCAGTACTTC
TRBD1 TRBJ1-2 NA TRBV10-1 CASSESGTGAEGYTF TGCGCCAGCAGTGAGTCGGGGACAGGGGCTGAAGGCTACACCTTC
TRBD2 TRBJ2-3 NA TRBV19 CASSIRDGGSTLDTQYF TGTGCCAGTAGTATAAGGGATGGCGGGAGTACGTTGGATACGCAGTATTTT
TRBD1 TRBJ1-3 NA TRBV7-9 CASSRTDRVGNTIYF TGTGCCAGCAGCCGCACCGACAGGGTTGGAAACACCATATATTTT
NA TRBJ2-5 NA TRBV19 CASSMPSRRETQYF TGTGCCAGTAGTATGCCTAGCCGGCGAGAGACCCAGTACTTC
NA TRBJ1-2 NA TRBV18 CASSANSDSGYTF TGTGCCAGCTCAGCAAATTCCGACAGCGGCTACACCTTC
NA TRBJ2-7 NA TRBV5-6 CASSLITSDYQSSYEQYF TGTGCCAGCAGCCTGATCACCTCGGACTACCAGAGCTCCTACGAGCAGTACTTC
NA TRBJ2-7 few TRBV28 CASSLGGRFSYEQYF TGTGCCAGCAGTTTAGGTGGGAGGTTCTCATACGAGCAGTACTTC
NA TRBJ2-3 NA TRBV6-6 CASSYGGSGTDTQYF TGTGCCAGCAGTTACGGGGGCTCAGGCACAGATACGCAGTATTTT
TRBD2 TRBJ2-4 NA TRBV7-2 CASSPRGVTILAKNIQYF TGTGCCAGCAGCCCTCGGGGGGTGACGATATTAGCCAAAAACATTCAGTACTTC
TRBD2 TRBJ2-2 NA TRBV11-2 CASRAPGGNTGELFF TGTGCCAGCAGGGCCCCGGGAGGGAACACCGGGGAGCTGTTTTTT
NA TRBJ1-1 NA TRBV23-1 CASSLQGGAFF TGCGCCAGCAGCCTTCAGGGAGGAGCTTTCTTT
NA TRBJ1-1 NA TRBV6-1 CASSEGQNTEAFF TGTGCCAGCAGTGAAGGGCAGAACACTGAAGCTTTCTTT
TRBD2 TRBJ2-1 NA TRBV6-2/TRBV6-3 CASSYAWSGGVWNEQFF TGTGCCAGCAGTTACGCCTGGTCCGGGGGGGTCTGGAATGAGCAGTTCTTC
NA TRBJ2-2 NA TRBV7-7 CASSSGQPLRFLGTGELFF TGTGCCAGCAGCTCCGGACAGCCCTTAAGATTTTTAGGCACCGGGGAGCTGTTTTTT
NA TRBJ2-7 few TRBV6-2/TRBV6-3 CASSYGTASYEQYF TGTGCCAGCAGTTACGGGACTGCCTCCTACGAGCAGTACTTC
NA TRBJ2-5 once TRBV13 CASSDRADWLKETQYF TGTGCCAGCAGCGACCGCGCGGACTGGTTAAAAGAGACCCAGTACTTC
NA TRBJ1-2 NA TRBV30 CAWRAGGSMGYTF TGTGCCTGGAGGGCCGGGGGATCTATGGGCTACACCTTC
TRBD1 TRBJ1-2 NA TRBV7-2 CASSLAPGQGHFFYGYTF TGTGCCAGCAGCTTAGCGCCGGGACAGGGGCATTTTTTCTATGGCTACACCTTC
NA TRBJ2-7 few TRBV19 CASSSRDTTYEQYF TGTGCCAGTAGTAGCCGGGACACCACCTACGAGCAGTACTTC
NA TRBJ1-2 NA TRBV29-1 CSTDYGYTF TGCAGCACTGACTATGGCTACACCTTC
TRBD2 TRBJ2-5 NA TRBV20-1 CSASVSGTETQYF TGCAGTGCTAGTGTTAGCGGGACCGAGACCCAGTACTTC
TRBD2 TRBJ2-7 NA TRBV5-4 CASSIGAGELYEQYF TGTGCCAGCAGCATAGGGGCGGGAGAGTTATACGAGCAGTACTTC
NA TRBJ1-1 NA TRBV27 CASRNLPGSEAFF TGTGCCAGCAGGAACCTTCCGGGGTCTGAAGCTTTCTTT
NA TRBJ2-3 NA TRBV6-2/TRBV6-3 CASSYAGETSDTQYF TGTGCCAGCAGTTATGCGGGCGAAACTTCAGATACGCAGTATTTT
NA TRBJ1-1 NA TRBV29-1 CSVGGGHTLKATEAFF TGCAGCGTTGGGGGGGGCCACACTCTTAAAGCCACTGAAGCTTTCTTT
NA TRBJ2-1 NA TRBV3-1/TRBV3-2 CASSQEYLPYNEQFF TGTGCCAGCAGCCAAGAGTATCTACCTTACAATGAGCAGTTCTTC
NA TRBJ1-1 NA TRBV12-3/TRBV12-4 CATKVRMNTEAFF TGTGCCACAAAAGTGAGGATGAACACTGAAGCTTTCTTT
TRBD2 TRBJ2-7 once TRBV29-1 CSVGGIAGTYEQYF TGCAGCGTCGGGGGGATCGCAGGAACCTACGAGCAGTACTTC
NA TRBJ1-1 NA TRBV7-2 CASSPQSNTEAFF TGTGCCAGCAGCCCCCAGTCCAACACTGAAGCTTTCTTT